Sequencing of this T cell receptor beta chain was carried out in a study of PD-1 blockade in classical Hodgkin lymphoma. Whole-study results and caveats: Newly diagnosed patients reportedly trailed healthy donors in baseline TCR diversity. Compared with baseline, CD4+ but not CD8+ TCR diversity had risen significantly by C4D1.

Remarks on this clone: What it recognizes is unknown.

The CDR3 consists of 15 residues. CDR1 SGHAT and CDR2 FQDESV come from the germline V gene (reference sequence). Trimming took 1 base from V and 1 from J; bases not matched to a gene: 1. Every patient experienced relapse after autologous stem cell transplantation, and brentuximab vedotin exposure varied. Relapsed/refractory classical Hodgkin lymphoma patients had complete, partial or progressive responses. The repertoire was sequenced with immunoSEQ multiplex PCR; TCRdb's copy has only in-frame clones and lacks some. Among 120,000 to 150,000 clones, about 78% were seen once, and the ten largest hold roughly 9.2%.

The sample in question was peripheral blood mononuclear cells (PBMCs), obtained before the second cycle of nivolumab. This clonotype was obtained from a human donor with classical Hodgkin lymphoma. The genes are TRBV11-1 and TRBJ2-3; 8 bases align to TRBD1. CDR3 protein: CASSLGGQGTDTQYF. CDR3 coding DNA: TGTGCCAGCAGCTTAGGGGGACAGGGCACAGATACGCAGTATTTT.